A single sample is the source of the 27 T cell receptor beta chains below, sequenced in a study of T cell changes during pregnancy in multiple sclerosis. Here immunoSEQ multiplex PCR was the method, and the copy in TCRdb shows in-frame clones only, minus some. The sample contains 42,000 or so clones, 87% of which appear only once. The specimen was CD4+ T cells from peripheral blood mononuclear cells, collected after pregnancy. The receptors stem from a female donor with multiple sclerosis, enrolled in a pregnancy study.

This rearrangement joins TRBV18 to TRBJ2-3; the D gene is possibly TRBD2 (6 bases). Germline CDR1 is KGHSH and CDR2 is LQKENI. CDR3 size: 15 residues. V lost 6 bases and J 0 bases, leaving 13 bases between the germline ends. The CDR3 reads CASSRRDPSTDTQYF. The CDR3 DNA reads TGTGCCAGCTCCCGGCGGGACCCCAGCACAGATACGCAGTATTTT. The whole variable domain, filled in from reference TRBV18 and TRBJ2-3, reads NAGVMQNPRHLVRRRGQEARLRCSPMKGHSHVYWYRQLPEEGLKFMVYLQKENIIDESGMPKERFSAEFPKEGPSILRIQQVVRGDSAAYFCASSRRDPSTDTQYFGPGTRLTVL.

The gene calls are TRBV5-1 and TRBJ1-5; maybe TRBD1 (5 bases). Deletions cut 0 bases from V and 3 bases from J, with 10 bases between. CDR1 is SGHRS and CDR2 is YFSETQ in the germline V gene. The CDR3 consists of 15 residues. CDR3 in amino acids: CASSLGPGFNQPQHF. In DNA form, the CDR3 reads TGCGCCAGCAGCTTGGGCCCAGGGTTCAATCAGCCCCAGCATTTT.

This clone was seen just once. The V call is TRBV7-6, the J call TRBJ2-3; the D is unclear. Trimming pared 0 bases from V and 0 bases from J, leaving 10 bases between. Per the germline V gene, CDR1 is SGHVS and CDR2 is FNYEAQ. CDR3 length: 16 amino acids. CDR3 loop: CASSLASTVSTDTQYF. The CDR3 bases are TGTGCCAGCAGCTTAGCATCCACGGTGAGCACAGATACGCAGTATTTT.

The rearrangement joins TRBV9 to TRBJ2-2, with 9 positions matching TRBD1. J lost 7 bases, V lost 3 bases, and 13 bases had no gene match. This CDR3 spans 17 amino acids. Germline assignment: CDR1 SGDLS and CDR2 YYNGEE. DNA for the CDR3: TGTGCCAGCAGCGGCCAAACCGGGACAGGGCCCGGCGGGGAGCTGTTTTTT. Translated: CASSGQTGTGPGGELFF. The full variable domain, with the rest looked up from reference TRBV9 and TRBJ2-2, is DSGVTQTPKHLITATGQRVTLRCSPRSGDLSVYWYQQSLDQGLQFLIQYYNGEERAKGNILERFSAQQFPDLHSELNLSSLELGDSALYFCASSGQTGTGPGGELFFGEGSRLTVL.

The chain combines TRBV27 with TRBJ1-1; no clear D. The CDR3 loop spans 12 amino acids. The germline gives CDR1 MNHEY, CDR2 SMNVEV (reference sequence). Trimming pared 4 bases from V and 3 bases from J, leaving 6 bases between. The chain's CDR3 is CASSSYYTEAFF. The CDR3 DNA is TGTGCCAGCAGTTCGTACTACACTGAAGCTTTCTTT.

The rearrangement joins TRBV7-9 to TRBJ1-3; maybe TRBD1 (6 bases). V was clipped by 7 bases and J by 4 bases, with 14 bases between them. CDR1 and CDR2 (germline): SEHNR, FQNEAQ (reference sequence). This CDR3 has 14 amino acids. Here the CDR3 DNA reads TGTGCCAGCATCCAAACAGGGTCGGGAAACACCATATATTTT. Translating it yields CASIQTGSGNTIYF. Looking up the rest from reference TRBV7-9 and TRBJ1-3 gives the full variable domain: DTGVSQNPRHKITKRGQNVTFRCDPISEHNRLYWYRQTLGQGPEFLTYFQNEAQLEKSRLLSDRFSAERPKGSFSTLEIQRTEQGDSAMYLCASIQTGSGNTIYFGEGSWLTVV.

This rearrangement joins TRBV2 to TRBJ1-4; possibly TRBD1 for D (6 bases). The ends were cut back, 1 base at V and 11 bases at J, with 11 bases in the middle. The length of the CDR3 is 13 residues. Germline CDR1 SNHLY, CDR2 FYNNEI. The CDR3 loop reads CASSEVGGGKLFF. Here the CDR3 DNA reads TGTGCCAGCAGTGAAGTAGGGGGAGGGAAACTGTTTTTT.

This chain uses TRBV4-2 with TRBJ2-3, with 13 bases aligning to TRBD2. V was pared by 4 bases and J by 3 bases, with 1 base of the junction left unmatched. The CDR3 totals 15 residues. The V gene's germline CDR1 is LGHNA and CDR2 YNFKEQ. The CDR3 region is CASSPGLAGTDTQYF. CDR3 DNA sequence: TGTGCCAGCAGCCCGGGACTAGCGGGGACAGATACGCAGTATTTT.

The chain has TRBV13 and TRBJ2-7, with 7 positions matching TRBD1. J lost 4 bases, V lost 4 bases, and 4 bases had no gene match. This CDR3 is 13 amino acids long. CDR1 is PRHDT, CDR2 FYEKMQ, per germline (reference sequence). CDR3 bases: TGTGCCAGCAGCTCTAGGGGGCTATACGAGCAGTACTTC. Protein product: CASSSRGLYEQYF.

The rearrangement links TRBV6-6 to TRBJ2-1; D not resolved. Trimming shortened V by 4 bases and J by 9 bases, and 7 bases separated the two germline ends. CDR1 MNHNY and CDR2 SVGAGI come from the germline V gene (reference sequence). The CDR3 has 11 residues. CDR3 bases: TGTGCCAGCAGTTTTTCCGGTGAGCAGTTCTTC. As protein: CASSFSGEQFF.

The rearrangement joins TRBV5-4 to TRBJ2-5; 7 nucleotides line up with TRBD1. The CDR3 is 15 amino acids. Trimming took 4 bases from V and 4 from J; bases not matched to a gene: 10. Germline V CDR1 and CDR2: SGHNT, YYREEE (reference sequence). The DNA of the CDR3 is TGTGCCAGCAGCGCACCCGACAGGGAAGGAGAGACCCAGTACTTC. The encoded protein is CASSAPDREGETQYF.

The rearrangement links TRBV5-1 to TRBJ2-6; the D gene is possibly TRBD1 (6 bases). Per germline, CDR1 SGHRS and CDR2 YFSETQ. There are 13 residues in the CDR3. V lost 9 bases to trimming and J lost 2 bases, with 9 bases between them. CDR3 in DNA: TGCGCCATCGAGGGGGCTGGGGCCAACGTCCTGACTTTC. Amino acid sequence: CAIEGAGANVLTF. The entire variable domain, with the rest obtained from reference TRBV5-1 and TRBJ2-6, is as follows: KAGVTQTPRYLIKTRGQQVTLSCSPISGHRSVSWYQQTPGQGLQFLFEYFSETQRNKGNFPGRFSGRQFSNSRSEMNVSTLELGDSALYLCAIEGAGANVLTFGAGSRLTVL.

The V gene is TRBV7-3, the J gene TRBJ2-1; 10 bases match TRBD2. Germline loops: CDR1 SGHTA, CDR2 FQGTGA. V trimming: 4 bases; J trimming: 3 bases; junction bases outside the gene matches: 3. The CDR3 length is 15 residues. The CDR3 here is CASSSGLAVYNEQFF. In nucleotides, the CDR3 is TGTGCCAGCAGCTCCGGACTAGCGGTCTACAATGAGCAGTTCTTC.

This chain links TRBV4-3 with TRBJ2-7; possibly TRBD1 for D (5 bases). Germline lookup yields CDR1 LGHNA and CDR2 YSLEER. The CDR3 extends over 15 amino acids. The germline V and J ends were trimmed by 1 base and 5 bases, with 15 bases remaining between them. In nucleotides, the CDR3 is TGCGCCAGCAGCCAAGGGGTTTTAGGGGTAAACGAGCAGTACTTC. Its protein is CASSQGVLGVNEQYF.

The rearrangement links TRBV5-1 to TRBJ1-6; weak D call: TRBD1 (6 bases). In germline, CDR1 is SGHRS, CDR2 YFSETQ. V lost 0 bases and J 8 bases, leaving 15 bases between the germline ends. This CDR3 has 16 amino acids. CDR3: CASSLVPQGTDSPLHF. The CDR3 region has the DNA TGCGCCAGCAGCTTGGTACCACAGGGAACGGATTCACCCCTCCACTTT. The full variable domain, completed using reference TRBV5-1 and TRBJ1-6, is KAGVTQTPRYLIKTRGQQVTLSCSPISGHRSVSWYQQTPGQGLQFLFEYFSETQRNKGNFPGRFSGRQFSNSRSEMNVSTLELGDSALYLCASSLVPQGTDSPLHFGNGTRLTVT.

The chain uses TRBV10-2 and TRBJ2-3; TRBD2 aligns across 11 bases. The CDR3 is 15 residues long. Trimming cost V 6 bases and J 3 bases; bases outside gene matches: 5. Germline values: CDR1 WSHSY, CDR2 SAAADI. The CDR3 DNA reads TGCGCCAGCAGCCTGACTAGCGGGGCGACAGATACGCAGTATTTT. It encodes CASSLTSGATDTQYF.

This chain uses TRBV7-3 with TRBJ1-2; 7 positions agree with TRBD1. The length of the CDR3 is 16 residues. Germline CDR1 and CDR2: SGHTA and FQGTGA. V dropped 4 bases and J dropped 7; count of bases not matched to a gene: 15. As DNA, the CDR3 is TGTGCCAGCAGCTCCCCCCCCGGCTCCCCAGGGGGTGGCTACACCTTC. Protein: CASSSPPGSPGGGYTF.

The chain uses TRBV9 and TRBJ1-4, with 10 bases that match TRBD1. The CDR3 runs to 14 residues. CDR1 and CDR2 (germline): SGDLS, YYNGEE. The trim removed 3 bases at V and 7 bases at J, leaving 3 bases unmatched. The CDR3 protein is CASSAWDRGEKLFF. The CDR3 bases are TGTGCCAGCAGCGCGTGGGACAGGGGTGAAAAACTGTTTTTT. Supplemented by reference TRBV9 and TRBJ1-4, the full variable domain reads DSGVTQTPKHLITATGQRVTLRCSPRSGDLSVYWYQQSLDQGLQFLIQYYNGEERAKGNILERFSAQQFPDLHSELNLSSLELGDSALYFCASSAWDRGEKLFFGSGTQLSVL.

The chain combines TRBV7-9 with TRBJ1-4; D may be TRBD1 (5 bases). V was cut by 4 bases and J by 5 bases, with 14 bases left in between. Germline assignment: CDR1 SEHNR and CDR2 FQNEAQ (reference sequence). The CDR3 is made up of 15 amino acids. The CDR3 sequence: CASSSMGGANEKLFF. In nucleotides, the CDR3 is TGTGCCAGCAGCTCGATGGGAGGGGCAAATGAAAAACTGTTTTTT.

CDR3 sequence reads: CASSIGLAGGREQFF. The CDR3 region has the DNA TGTGCCAGCAGCATTGGACTAGCGGGGGGTAGGGAGCAGTTCTTC. V usage is TRBV7-6 and J usage is TRBJ2-1; 14 positions agree with TRBD2. Germline V gene data show CDR1 as SGHVS and CDR2 as FNYEAQ. The CDR3 length is 15 residues. Losses at the gene ends were 5 bases for V and 10 bases for J; bases not matched to a gene: 7.

The chain employs TRBV2 and TRBJ2-3; 11 nucleotides line up with TRBD2. Trimming cost V 7 bases and J 3 bases; bases outside gene matches: 3. CDR3 size: 14 residues. CDR1 is SNHLY, CDR2 FYNNEI, per germline. The CDR3 DNA is TGTGCCAGCACTGGGACTAGCGGAACAGATACGCAGTATTTT. This codes for CASTGTSGTDTQYF.

The table lists this clone with a few counts. The J gene is TRBJ1-4, the V gene TRBV30, with D tentatively TRBD1 (5 bases). Germline CDR1 is GTSNPN and CDR2 is SVGIG (reference sequence). This CDR3 comprises 14 residues. Trimming removed 0 bases from V and 4 bases from J, with 9 bases in between. CDR3 loop: CAWSVGGGNEKLFF. CDR3 sequence (DNA): TGTGCCTGGAGTGTCGGGGGGGGTAATGAAAAACTGTTTTTT.

V usage is TRBV4-1 and J usage is TRBJ1-6; D not resolved. With 2 bases removed from V and 5 bases from J, the gap between germline ends came to 10 bases. Germline CDR1 reads MGHRA; CDR2 reads YSYEKL. The CDR3 covers 15 residues. The CDR3 region is CASSQYRGNNSPLHF. The CDR3 DNA follows: TGCGCCAGCAGCCAATACCGGGGAAATAATTCACCCCTCCACTTT.

This clone was seen once. The chain combines TRBV5-4 with TRBJ2-1; TRBD1 might be the D (6 bases). The CDR3 is 18 amino acids. CDR1 and CDR2 from the germline V gene are SGHNT and YYREEE (reference sequence). V lost 6 bases and J 6 bases, leaving 28 bases between the germline ends. The CDR3 DNA is TGTGCCAGCACCACTTGGGGACAACCGTTTTTGGTTCGCAATGAGCAGTTCTTC. It codes for CASTTWGQPFLVRNEQFF. The full variable domain, completed using reference TRBV5-4 and TRBJ2-1, is ETGVTQSPTHLIKTRGQQVTLRCSSQSGHNTVSWYQQALGQGPQFIFQYYREEENGRGNFPPRFSGLQFPNYSSELNVNALELDDSALYLCASTTWGQPFLVRNEQFFGPGTRLTVL.

V gene TRBV6-1 combines with J gene TRBJ2-2; D gene uncertain. Trimming cost V 6 bases and J 1 base, with 9 bases left between them. The CDR3 is 14 amino acids. Germline-derived CDR1 and CDR2 are MNHNS and SASEGT. CDR3 nucleotides: TGTGCCAGCAGAAACAAACAGAACACCGGGGAGCTGTTTTTT. It yields the protein CASRNKQNTGELFF.

The genes are TRBV7-2 and TRBJ2-7; 8 bases fit TRBD2. This CDR3 contains 14 residues. From germline, CDR1 is SGHTA and CDR2 FQGNSA. Germline trimming cut 2 bases from V and 6 bases from J; bases unmatched to any gene: 6. Here the CDR3 reads CASSLRRGEGEQYF. The CDR3 nucleotides are TGTGCCAGCAGCTTAAGGCGGGGGGAGGGCGAGCAGTACTTC. Filled out from reference TRBV7-2 and TRBJ2-7, the complete variable domain reads GAGVSQSPSNKVTEKGKDVELRCDPISGHTALYWYRQSLGQGLEFLIYFQGNSAPDKSGLPSDRFSAERTGGSVSTLTIQRTQQEDSAVYLCASSLRRGEGEQYFGPGTRLTVT.

V is TRBV27 and J is TRBJ1-2; 7 nucleotides agree with TRBD1. The CDR3 runs 15 residues. V shed 2 bases, J shed 4 bases, and the junction held 7 bases outside the gene matches. Germline-derived CDR1 and CDR2 are MNHEY and SMNVEV (reference sequence). CDR3 in DNA: TGTGCCAGCAGTTTACGCCCGACAGGGTTCTATGGCTACACCTTC. Translation gives CASSLRPTGFYGYTF.